The sample holds many counts of the clone carrying this T cell receptor (beta chain). The antigen is undetermined. The data are from a study of regulatory T cells in long-lasting Graves disease. Study-level information: Graves' patients with a new diagnosis had received antithyroid drugs under 3 months. Study results and limitations: There was favoring of TRBV28, TRBJ1-2 and TRBJ2-5 in persistent disease. The study found lower TCR diversity in persistent Graves' patients than in newly diagnosed ones.

The time point: newly diagnosed GD, antithyroid drugs for less than 3 months. Construction of the TCR library relied on RNA isolated from PBMCs. The trim removed 7 bases at V and 3 bases at J, leaving 13 bases unmatched. The germline CDR1 and CDR2 sequences are LGHNT and FRNRAP. The CDR3 is 17 amino acids. Both iRepertoire HTBI primers and Arm-PCR of CDR3 regions were used to build the TCR beta libraries. TCRdb re-analysed the multiplex PCR reads in MiXCR, keeping a single row per CDR3 protein. The top ten hold 20% to 25% of the sample, which has hundreds of thousands of distinct CDR3 sequences, around 16% seen once.

This sequence joins TRBV12-5 and TRBJ1-1; 11 bases agree with TRBD1. This clonotype originated in a female donor with Graves disease. The material sequenced was peripheral blood mononuclear cells (PBMCs), taken at new diagnosis, from a patient treated with antithyroid drugs. The CDR3, as DNA: TGTGCTAGTGCCACCCCCGGGACAGGGGGAGCGGACACTGAAGCTTTCTTT. Translated: CASATPGTGGADTEAFF. The whole variable domain, remainder taken from reference TRBV12-5 and TRBJ1-1, is DARVTQTPRHKVTEMGQEVTMRCQPILGHNTVFWYRQTMMQGLELLAYFRNRAPLDDSGMPKDRFSAEMPDATLATLKIQPSEPRDSAVYFCASATPGTGGADTEAFFGQGTRLTVV.